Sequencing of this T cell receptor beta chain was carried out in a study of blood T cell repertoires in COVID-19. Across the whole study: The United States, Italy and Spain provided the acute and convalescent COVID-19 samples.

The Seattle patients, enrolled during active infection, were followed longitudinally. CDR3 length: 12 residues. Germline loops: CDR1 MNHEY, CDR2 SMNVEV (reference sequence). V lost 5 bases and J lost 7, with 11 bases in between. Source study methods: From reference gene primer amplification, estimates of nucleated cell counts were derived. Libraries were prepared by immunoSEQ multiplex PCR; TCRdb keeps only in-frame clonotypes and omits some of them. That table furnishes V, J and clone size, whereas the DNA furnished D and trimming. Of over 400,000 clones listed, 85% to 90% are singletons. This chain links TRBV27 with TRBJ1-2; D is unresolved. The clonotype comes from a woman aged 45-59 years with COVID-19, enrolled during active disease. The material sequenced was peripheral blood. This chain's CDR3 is CASSGLTSGYTF. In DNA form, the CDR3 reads TGTGCCAGCAGTGGACTGACATCTGGCTACACCTTC.